The 5 T cell receptor beta chains in this list originate from one sample, sequenced in a study of identical twins. TCRdb fed the 5' RACE reads into MiXCR, producing one record per CDR3 protein. This sample has about 890,000 distinct CDR3 sequences, with around an eighth found just once. These same records also appear under a second study, on yellow fever vaccine responses in identical twins.

The sample taken for sequencing was PBMCs. The receptors come from a woman under 30 in good health.

Many counts were recorded for this clonotype. The CDR3 DNA reads as TGCGCCAGCAGCTTTCTTGCGAGGAGCTCCTACGAGCAGTACTTC. It yields the protein CASSFLARSSYEQYF. This sequence joins TRBV5-1 and TRBJ2-7, with D unresolved. Trimming took off 2 bases at V and 0 bases at J, with 12 bases between the two ends. CDR3 length: 15 amino acids. Germline V gene data show CDR1 as SGHRS and CDR2 as YFSETQ.

The chain is built from TRBV20-1 and TRBJ2-6; TRBD1 agrees at 7 bases. V dropped 5 bases and J dropped 0; count of bases not matched to a gene: 10. The CDR3 runs to 17 residues. Germline V gene lookup returns CDR1 DFQATT and CDR2 SNEGSKA (reference sequence). The CDR3 DNA sequence: TGCAGTGCTTTTCGGGACAGCCAAGTCTCTGGGGCCAACGTCCTGACTTTC. It is translated as CSAFRDSQVSGANVLTF.

This clonotype was seen once. The CDR3 bases are TGTGCCAGCAGTTTCCGGGTCCCACCCTACGAGCAGTACTTC. This codes for CASSFRVPPYEQYF. The genes are TRBV12-3 or TRBV12-4 and TRBJ2-7; no clear D gene. Deletions cut 3 bases from V and 2 bases from J, with 11 bases between. The CDR3 has 14 amino acids.

In its sample, this clonotype was seen a few times. The chain carries TRBV24-1 and TRBJ2-3; D gene ambiguous. The CDR3 has 15 residues. V lost 3 bases, J lost 4 bases, and 13 bases lay in between. The germline V gene has CDR1 KGHDR and CDR2 SFDVKD. The CDR3 is CATSDRFFSPDTQYF. CDR3 DNA: TGTGCCACCAGTGATCGGTTCTTCAGCCCAGATACGCAGTATTTT.

V and J are TRBV2 and TRBJ2-7, with 7 bases matching TRBD1. V was pared by 8 bases and J by 4 bases, with 5 bases of the junction left unmatched. The V gene's germline CDR1 is SNHLY and CDR2 FYNNEI. CDR3 size: 12 residues. The CDR3 DNA follows: TGTGCCAGCCGGGAACAGGGGTACGAGCAGTACGTC. As protein: CASREQGYEQYV.